A selection of T cell receptor beta chains follows, all from one sample in a study of T cells in Graves' hyperthyroidism and ophthalmopathy. Each CDR3 protein is one row after TCRdb ran MiXCR on the multiplex PCR reads. Among some 490,000 distinct CDR3 sequences listed, around a fifth were seen once. The sample was blood. Receptors originate from a woman aged 70-85 years with Graves' ophthalmopathy. Each CDR3 is given with its conserved first and last residue. Fields, in order: clone size, V gene, D gene, J gene, CDR3 DNA, CDR3 protein. A D gene is named only where the DNA matches it firmly. Size is omitted from some rows. Given values are once, few, many or a class for expanded clones.

-	TRBV25-1	TRBD2	TRBJ2-3	TGTGCCAGCAGCCCCCAAACTACAGCCGGGGGGGATACGCAGTATTTT	CASSPQTTAGGDTQYF
-	TRBV5-1	TRBD2	TRBJ2-7	TGCGCCAGCAGCTTGTACGGCTCCCTCGGGACTAGCGGGAATTACGAGCAGTACTTC	CASSLYGSLGTSGNYEQYF
-	TRBV20-1	-	TRBJ1-4	TGCAGTGCTCTAGAGGGTCGGAATGAAAAACTGTTTTTT	CSALEGRNEKLFF
-	TRBV5-1	-	TRBJ1-1	TGCGCCAGCAGCTTGGTGGGGGAAAGCACTGAAGCTTTCTTT	CASSLVGESTEAFF
few	TRBV3-1	TRBD1	TRBJ1-2	TGTGCCAGCAGCACAGGGGGAGTCTATGGCTACACCTTC	CASSTGGVYGYTF
few	TRBV6-1	-	TRBJ1-4	TGTGCCAGCAGTCCTCGGGGGGCGACTAATGAAAAACTGTTTTTT	CASSPRGATNEKLFF
-	TRBV10-3	TRBD1	TRBJ1-2	TGTGCCATCAGCCTCAATACAGGGGATGGCTACACCTTC	CAISLNTGDGYTF
few	TRBV11-2	TRBD1	TRBJ1-4	TGTGCCAGCAGCTCCCTCCCCGGGACAGGGAGTGAAAAACTGTTTTTT	CASSSLPGTGSEKLFF
few	TRBV7-9	TRBD2	TRBJ2-7	TGTGCCAGCAGCTCACCAAATCGCCCGGCCTCGGGGCGGGAGGGGTTTTCCTACGAGCAGTACTTC	CASSSPNRPASGREGFSYEQYF
-	TRBV12-3/TRBV12-4	-	TRBJ2-3	TGTGCCAGCAGTTTAATCAGGGTCGATACGCAGTATTTT	CASSLIRVDTQYF
few	TRBV4-2	-	TRBJ2-1	TGTGCCAGCAGCCTTTGGACGGCCGGCTCCTACAATGAGCAGTTCTTC	CASSLWTAGSYNEQFF
many	TRBV7-3	TRBD2	TRBJ2-3	TGTGCCAGCAGCGAACTAGCGGGAGTATCTGATACGCAGTATTTT	CASSELAGVSDTQYF
-	TRBV27	-	TRBJ2-3	TGTGCCAGCAGTTTCCGGGACATAAGCACAGATACGCAGTATTTT	CASSFRDISTDTQYF
-	TRBV19	-	TRBJ1-1	TGTGCCAGTAGTACGCAACGATTGATGAACACTGAAGCTTTCTTT	CASSTQRLMNTEAFF
-	TRBV4-1	-	TRBJ1-4	TGCGCCAGCAGCCACCGGGCCCGGGCTAATGAAAAACTGTTTTTT	CASSHRARANEKLFF
-	TRBV6-1	-	TRBJ2-2	TGTGCCAGCAGAGGAATGGGACCACTCACCGGGGAGCTGTTTTTT	CASRGMGPLTGELFF
few	TRBV5-1	TRBD1	TRBJ2-3	TGCGCCAGCAGCTTGGCCGGGCAGGGGGCCTTATCAGATACGCAGTATTTT	CASSLAGQGALSDTQYF
few	TRBV5-1	-	TRBJ2-2	TGCGCCAGCAGCTCCGGTGTCAGGGCGAACACCGGGGAGCTGTTTTTT	CASSSGVRANTGELFF
-	TRBV19	-	TRBJ1-1	TGTGCCAGTAGTATAGGCGAGAACACTGAAGCTTTCTTT	CASSIGENTEAFF
-	TRBV7-9	-	TRBJ1-5	TGTGCCAGCAGCTTAGGGCAGGGGACCCAGCATTTT	CASSLGQGTQHF
-	TRBV3-1	TRBD1	TRBJ1-2	TGTGCCAGCAGCCAAGGGACAGGGGGCGGGTACACCTTC	CASSQGTGGGYTF
-	TRBV9	TRBD2	TRBJ2-3	TGTGCCAGCAGCGTCGGTCTGAGCGGGGGCACAAGCACAGATACGCAGTATTTT	CASSVGLSGGTSTDTQYF
-	TRBV4-1	-	TRBJ2-7	TGCGCCAGCAGCCACGGCACTCTTAGATACGAGCAGTACTTC	CASSHGTLRYEQYF
-	TRBV4-1	-	TRBJ2-7	TGCGCCAGCAGCCACCCTGACAGGTTAGACGAGCAGTACTTC	CASSHPDRLDEQYF
-	TRBV9	-	TRBJ2-5	TGTGCCAGCAGCCCAGGGGGGGAAAAGACCCAGTACTTC	CASSPGGEKTQYF
many	TRBV6-1	-	TRBJ2-2	TGTGCCAGCAGTGATTGGCAGGCGAACACCGGGGAGCTGTTTTTT	CASSDWQANTGELFF
-	TRBV25-1	-	TRBJ2-7	TGTGCCAGCAGTGAGGGAGGCGTGAGACCCTACGAGCAGTACTTC	CASSEGGVRPYEQYF
-	TRBV12-3/TRBV12-4	TRBD1	TRBJ2-3	TGTGCCAGCAGTTTAGTTGGACAGGGGCGCACAGATACGCAGTATTTT	CASSLVGQGRTDTQYF
few	TRBV5-5	-	TRBJ1-1	TGTGCCAGCAGCTTAACAGGGAAAATTGAAGCTTTCTTT	CASSLTGKIEAFF
few	TRBV20-1	-	TRBJ2-2	TGCAGTGCTAGAAGGGCGCTTGAGCGGGAGCTGTTTTTT	CSARRALERELFF
-	TRBV28	-	TRBJ2-1	TGTGCCAGCAGCTGGGGTTTTGGACGGCCGTACAATGAGCAGTTCTTC	CASSWGFGRPYNEQFF
-	TRBV10-1	-	TRBJ2-7	TGCGCCAGCAGTGAGTCTGGGACACAAGACGAGCAGTACTTC	CASSESGTQDEQYF
-	TRBV6-1	TRBD2	TRBJ2-3	TGTGCCAGCAAACTAGCGGGAGCAGATACGCAGTATTTT	CASKLAGADTQYF
-	TRBV9	TRBD2	TRBJ2-3	TGTGCCAGCAGCGTAAACCCCGGGGGGTATAGCACAGATACGCAGTATTTT	CASSVNPGGYSTDTQYF
-	TRBV7-8	TRBD1	TRBJ2-7	TGTGCCAGCAGCCAAAGGAGACAGGGATACGAGCAGTACTTC	CASSQRRQGYEQYF
-	TRBV9	-	TRBJ1-1	TGTGCCAGCAGCGTAGGGCCGGTAGGATCGAACACTGAAGCTTTCTTT	CASSVGPVGSNTEAFF
many	TRBV11-2	-	TRBJ1-1	TGTGCCAGCAGCTGGGCTGGGATCACTGAAGCTTTCTTT	CASSWAGITEAFF
-	TRBV7-2	-	TRBJ1-2	TGTGCCAGCAGCCAAGAGGAGGGCAGGATTGATGGCTACACCTTC	CASSQEEGRIDGYTF
-	TRBV20-1	-	TRBJ1-2	TGCAGTGCTAGAGATGATGGCTACACCTTC	CSARDDGYTF
-	TRBV6-4	-	TRBJ1-1	TGTGCCAGCAGTGACCTAGGGGCCACTGAAGCTTTCTTT	CASSDLGATEAFF
-	TRBV7-9	-	TRBJ2-7	TGTGCCAGCAAGCAGGGGTTCTCCGAGCAGTACTTC	CASKQGFSEQYF